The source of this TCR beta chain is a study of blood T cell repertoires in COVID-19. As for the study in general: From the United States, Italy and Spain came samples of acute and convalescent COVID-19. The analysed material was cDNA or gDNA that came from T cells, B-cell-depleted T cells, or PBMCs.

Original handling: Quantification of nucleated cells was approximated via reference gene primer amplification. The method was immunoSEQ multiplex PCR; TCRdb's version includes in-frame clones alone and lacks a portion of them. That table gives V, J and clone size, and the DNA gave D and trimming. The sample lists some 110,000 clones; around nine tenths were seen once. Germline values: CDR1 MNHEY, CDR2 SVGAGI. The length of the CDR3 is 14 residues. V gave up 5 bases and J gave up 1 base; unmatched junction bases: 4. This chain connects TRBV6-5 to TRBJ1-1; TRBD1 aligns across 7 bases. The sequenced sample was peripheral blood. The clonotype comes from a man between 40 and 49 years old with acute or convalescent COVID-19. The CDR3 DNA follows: TGTGCCAGCAGTCGACAGGGACCGAACACTGAAGCTTTCTTT. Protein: CASSRQGPNTEAFF.